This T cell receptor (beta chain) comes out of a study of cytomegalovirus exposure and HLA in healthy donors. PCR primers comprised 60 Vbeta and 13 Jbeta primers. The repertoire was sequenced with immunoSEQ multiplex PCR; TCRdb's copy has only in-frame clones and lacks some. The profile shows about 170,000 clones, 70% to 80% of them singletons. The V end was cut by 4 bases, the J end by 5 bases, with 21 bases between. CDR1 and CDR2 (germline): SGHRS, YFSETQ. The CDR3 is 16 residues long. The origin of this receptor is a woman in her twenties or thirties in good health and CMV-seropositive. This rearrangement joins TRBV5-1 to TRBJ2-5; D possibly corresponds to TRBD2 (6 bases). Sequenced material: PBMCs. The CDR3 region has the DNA TGCGCCAGCAGCCCTTCTTCGTCCCCGGAGGGGGAGACCCAGTACTTC. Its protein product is CASSPSSSPEGETQYF.